This T cell receptor (beta chain) was observed in a study of HIV-infected patients and healthy controls. On the study more broadly: Total CDR3 counts per chain did not differ significantly between patients and controls. Study-wide results and caveats: Healthy controls carried many MAIT alpha-chain CDR3s, while HIV+ repertoires had few. No HLA typing of donors was done in this study.

CDR1 is SGHTA and CDR2 is FQGNSA in the germline V gene. CDR3 length: 13 amino acids. With 6 bases removed from V and 10 bases from J, the gap between germline ends came to 18 bases. Antiretroviral therapy had run roughly three months, about 14 weeks, before follow-up blood collection. All unsorted peripheral T cells were captured because whole blood was used without fractionation. About 540 ng RNA was reverse transcribed with alpha and beta constant-region primers. Separate chain-specific third strand synthesis with multiplexing indices produced the alpha and beta libraries. Two random hexamers, added before amplification and joined, formed each molecule's 12-nucleotide barcode. TCRdb called the 5' RACE reads again in MiXCR, with one record for every CDR3 protein. The data hold about 10,000 distinct CDR3 sequences, with almost 6% observed a single time. This clonotype has at least ten counts. No antigen is known for it.

The clonotype comes from an adult with HIV infection. The donor label of this sample is uncertain. Sample: blood, taken during antiretroviral therapy. The chain uses TRBV7-2 and TRBJ1-2; D ambiguous. In DNA, the CDR3 is TGTGCCAGCAGTCTACCGCCCCGGCGGGACTACACCTTC. Residues: CASSLPPRRDYTF.